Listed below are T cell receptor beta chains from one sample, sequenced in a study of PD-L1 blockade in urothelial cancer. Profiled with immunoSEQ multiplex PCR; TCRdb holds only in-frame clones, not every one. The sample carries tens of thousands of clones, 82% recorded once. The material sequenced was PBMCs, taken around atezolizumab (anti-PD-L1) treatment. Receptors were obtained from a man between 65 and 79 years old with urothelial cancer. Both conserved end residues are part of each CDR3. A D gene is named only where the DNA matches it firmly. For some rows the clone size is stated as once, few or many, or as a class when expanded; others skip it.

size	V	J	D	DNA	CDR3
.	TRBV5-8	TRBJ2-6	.	TGTGCCAGCAGCTTCGCTGGGGCCAACGTCCTGACTTTC	CASSFAGANVLTF
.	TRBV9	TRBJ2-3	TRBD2	TGTGCCAGTTCTAGCGGGAGCACAGATACGCAGTATTTT	CASSSGSTDTQYF
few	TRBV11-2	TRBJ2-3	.	TGTGCCAGCAGTTACTCAGGCAGCAGCACAGATACGCAGTATTTT	CASSYSGSSTDTQYF
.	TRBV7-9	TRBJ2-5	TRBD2	TGTGCCAGCAGCTTTTTAGCGGGGGCTACCCAAGAGACCCAGTACTTC	CASSFLAGATQETQYF
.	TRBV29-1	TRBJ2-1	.	TGCAGCGTTGAAGGCCCGCAGTACTCCTACAATGAGCAGTTCTTC	CSVEGPQYSYNEQFF
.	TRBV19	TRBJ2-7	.	TGTGCCAGTAGTCGCCCGAACCTTGACAACGAGCAGTACTTC	CASSRPNLDNEQYF
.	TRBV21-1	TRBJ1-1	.	TGTGCCAGCAGCAAAGTCCGGGGAGATTACACTGAAGCTTTCTTT	CASSKVRGDYTEAFF
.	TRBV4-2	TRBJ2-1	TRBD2	TGTGCCAGCAGCCCGGGGGGGAGCTCCTACAATGAGCAGTTCTTC	CASSPGGSSYNEQFF
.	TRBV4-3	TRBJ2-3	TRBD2	TGCGCCAGCAGCCAAGATAGCGGGGGACCTACAGATACGCAGTATTTT	CASSQDSGGPTDTQYF
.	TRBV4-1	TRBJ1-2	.	TGCGCCAGCAGCCACCCCCCAGCGGGGAAGGGCTACACCTTC	CASSHPPAGKGYTF
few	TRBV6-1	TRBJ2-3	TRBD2	TGTGCCAGCAGTCCTCCGGGACTAGTTACAGATACGCAGTATTTT	CASSPPGLVTDTQYF
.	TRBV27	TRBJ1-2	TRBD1	TGTGCCAGCAGACCGACAGGGGGTAACTATGGCTACACCTTC	CASRPTGGNYGYTF
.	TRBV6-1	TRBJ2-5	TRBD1	TGTGCCAGCAGTGCTACAGGGGGCTGGGGGGAGACCCAGTACTTC	CASSATGGWGETQYF
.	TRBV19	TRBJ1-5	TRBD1	TGTGCCAGTAGGGAGGGGGCGTCCTCTTGGGGCATGGATAGCAATCAGCCCCAGCATTTT	CASREGASSWGMDSNQPQHF
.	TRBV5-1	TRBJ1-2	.	TGCGCCAGCAGCGCTCAGGGTAACGGCTACACCTTC	CASSAQGNGYTF
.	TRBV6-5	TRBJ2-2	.	TGTGCCAGCAGGACGACTGGACGGGGTGAGCTGTTTTTT	CASRTTGRGELFF
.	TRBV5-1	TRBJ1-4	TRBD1	TGCGCCAGCAGCTTGGGAGGGGGCAATGAAAAACTGTTTTTT	CASSLGGGNEKLFF
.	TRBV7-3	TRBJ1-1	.	TGTGCCAGCAGCGCGCAGGGGTCTTACGGGGTGAACACTGAAGCTTTCTTT	CASSAQGSYGVNTEAFF
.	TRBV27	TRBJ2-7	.	TGTGCCAGCAAGAAGGGGCACGAGCAGTACTTC	CASKKGHEQYF
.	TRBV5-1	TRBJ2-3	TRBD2	TGCGCCAGCACCGGCGGGGGTTACACAGATACGCAGTATTTT	CASTGGGYTDTQYF
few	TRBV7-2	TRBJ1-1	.	TGTGCCACCGGAGGACAGATGAACACTGAAGCTTTCTTT	CATGGQMNTEAFF